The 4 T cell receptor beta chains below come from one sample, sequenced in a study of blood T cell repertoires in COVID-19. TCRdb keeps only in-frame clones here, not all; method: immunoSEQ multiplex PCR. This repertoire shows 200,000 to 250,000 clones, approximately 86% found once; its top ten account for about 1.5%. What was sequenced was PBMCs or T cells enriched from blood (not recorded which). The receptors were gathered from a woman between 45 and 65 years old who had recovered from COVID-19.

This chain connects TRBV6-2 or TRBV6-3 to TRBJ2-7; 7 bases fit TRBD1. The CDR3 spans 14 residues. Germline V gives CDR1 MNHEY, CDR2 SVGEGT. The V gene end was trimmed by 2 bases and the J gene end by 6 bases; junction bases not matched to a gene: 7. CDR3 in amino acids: CASSYRTGLGEQYF. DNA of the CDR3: TGTGCCAGCAGTTACAGGACAGGATTGGGCGAGCAGTACTTC.

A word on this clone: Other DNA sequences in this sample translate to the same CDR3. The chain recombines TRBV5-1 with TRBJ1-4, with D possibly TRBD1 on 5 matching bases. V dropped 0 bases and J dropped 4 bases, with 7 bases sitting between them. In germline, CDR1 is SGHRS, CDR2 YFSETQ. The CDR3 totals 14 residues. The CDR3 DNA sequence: TGCGCCAGCAGCTTGGGGCAGGGTAATGAAAAACTGTTTTTT. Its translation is CASSLGQGNEKLFF.

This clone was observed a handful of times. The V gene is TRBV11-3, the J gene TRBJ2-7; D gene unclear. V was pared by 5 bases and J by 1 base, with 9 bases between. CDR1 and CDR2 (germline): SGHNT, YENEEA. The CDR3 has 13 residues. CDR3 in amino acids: CASSPRGSYEQYF. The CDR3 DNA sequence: TGTGCCAGCAGCCCGCGTGGTTCCTACGAGCAGTACTTC. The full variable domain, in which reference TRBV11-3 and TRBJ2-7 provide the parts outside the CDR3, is EAGVVQSPRYKIIEKKQPVAFWCNPISGHNTLYWYLQNLGQGPELLIRYENEEAVDDSQLPKDRFSAERLKGVDSTLKIQPAELGDSAVYLCASSPRGSYEQYFGPGTRLTVT.

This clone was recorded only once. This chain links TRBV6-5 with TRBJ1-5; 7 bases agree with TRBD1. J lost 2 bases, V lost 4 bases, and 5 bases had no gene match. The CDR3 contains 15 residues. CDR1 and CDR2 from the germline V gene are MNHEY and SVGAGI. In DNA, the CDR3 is TGTGCCAGCAGTTTTCAGGGGGTTGGCAATCAGCCCCAGCATTTT. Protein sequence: CASSFQGVGNQPQHF.